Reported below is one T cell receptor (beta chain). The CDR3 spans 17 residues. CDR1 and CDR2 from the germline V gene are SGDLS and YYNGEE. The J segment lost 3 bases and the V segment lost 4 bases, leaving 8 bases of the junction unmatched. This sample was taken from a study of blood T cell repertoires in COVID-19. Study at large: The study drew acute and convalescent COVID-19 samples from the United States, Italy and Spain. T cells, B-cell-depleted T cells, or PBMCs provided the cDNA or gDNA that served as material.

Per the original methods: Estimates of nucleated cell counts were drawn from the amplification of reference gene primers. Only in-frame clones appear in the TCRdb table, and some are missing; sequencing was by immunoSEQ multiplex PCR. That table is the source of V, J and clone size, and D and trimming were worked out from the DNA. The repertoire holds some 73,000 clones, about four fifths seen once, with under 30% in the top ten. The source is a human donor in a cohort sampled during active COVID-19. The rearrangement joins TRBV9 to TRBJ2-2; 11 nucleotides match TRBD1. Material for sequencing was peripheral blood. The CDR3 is CASSQPRDRGDTGELFF. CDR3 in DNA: TGTGCCAGCAGCCAACCTAGGGACAGGGGGGACACCGGGGAGCTGTTTTTT. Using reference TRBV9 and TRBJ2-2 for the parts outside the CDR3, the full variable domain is DSGVTQTPKHLITATGQRVTLRCSPRSGDLSVYWYQQSLDQGLQFLIQYYNGEERAKGNILERFSAQQFPDLHSELNLSSLELGDSALYFCASSQPRDRGDTGELFFGEGSRLTVL.